This T cell receptor (beta chain) came from a study of cytomegalovirus exposure and HLA in healthy donors. PCR involved 60 Vbeta and 13 Jbeta primers. Assay: immunoSEQ multiplex PCR; the TCRdb copy retains only in-frame clones and omits some. The repertoire holds 100,000 to 150,000 clones, with around 75% as singletons. Regarding the study as a whole: Reportedly, HLA-A and HLA-B alleles of most subjects were accurately predicted from TCR beta. Later genetic work tied a missense DCLRE1C variant to beta-chain V and J trimming. There were some public TCRs occurring in many donors, but most TCR sequences were rare.

In the case of this clone: Its specificity is unknown.

V gave up 6 bases and J gave up 8 bases; unmatched junction bases: 10. This CDR3 is 14 amino acids long. CDR1 is MDHEN and CDR2 is SYDVKM in the germline V gene. This receptor was taken from a woman in her forties or fifties in good health and CMV-seronegative. The chain joins TRBV28 to TRBJ2-1; TRBD1 aligns across 7 bases. Material: PBMCs. CDR3 in DNA: TGTGCCAGCAGCCCCCTCGACAGGGCACATGAGCAGTTCTTC. It specifies CASSPLDRAHEQFF.